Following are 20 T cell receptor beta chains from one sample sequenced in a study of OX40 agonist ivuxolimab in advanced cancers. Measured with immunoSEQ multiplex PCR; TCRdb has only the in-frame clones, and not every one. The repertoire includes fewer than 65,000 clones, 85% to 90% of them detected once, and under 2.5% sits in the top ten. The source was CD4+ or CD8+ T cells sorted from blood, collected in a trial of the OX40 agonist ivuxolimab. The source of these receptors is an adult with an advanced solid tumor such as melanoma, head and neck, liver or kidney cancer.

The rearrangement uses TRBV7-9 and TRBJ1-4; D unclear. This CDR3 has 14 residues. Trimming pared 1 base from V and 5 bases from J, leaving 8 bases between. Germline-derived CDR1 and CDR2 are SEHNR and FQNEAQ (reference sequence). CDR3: CASSLGQKNEKLFF. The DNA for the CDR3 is TGTGCCAGCAGCTTAGGGCAGAAGAATGAAAAACTGTTTTTT.

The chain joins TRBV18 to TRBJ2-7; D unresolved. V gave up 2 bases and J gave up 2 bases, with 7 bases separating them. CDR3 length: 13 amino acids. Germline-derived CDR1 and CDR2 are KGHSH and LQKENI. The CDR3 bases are TGTGCCAGCTCACCAGCGGAAACCTACGAGCAGTACTTC. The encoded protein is CASSPAETYEQYF.

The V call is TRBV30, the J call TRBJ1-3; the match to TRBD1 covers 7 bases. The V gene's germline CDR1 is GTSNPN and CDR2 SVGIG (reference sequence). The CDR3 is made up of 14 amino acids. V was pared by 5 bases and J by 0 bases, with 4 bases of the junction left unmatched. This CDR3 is CAWGTEISGNTIYF. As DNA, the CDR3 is TGTGCCTGGGGGACAGAGATCTCTGGAAACACCATATATTTT.

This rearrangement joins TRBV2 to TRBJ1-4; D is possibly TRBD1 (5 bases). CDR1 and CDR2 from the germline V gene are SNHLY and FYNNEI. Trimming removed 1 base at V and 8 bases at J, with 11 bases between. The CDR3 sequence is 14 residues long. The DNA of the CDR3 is TGTGCCAGCAGTGAAGGGAGGGGTGGGGAAAAACTGTTTTTT. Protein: CASSEGRGGEKLFF. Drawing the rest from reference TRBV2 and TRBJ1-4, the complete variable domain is EPEVTQTPSHQVTQMGQEVILRCVPISNHLYFYWYRQILGQKVEFLVSFYNNEISEKSEIFDDQFSVERPDGSNFTLKIRSTKLEDSAMYFCASSEGRGGEKLFFGSGTQLSVL.

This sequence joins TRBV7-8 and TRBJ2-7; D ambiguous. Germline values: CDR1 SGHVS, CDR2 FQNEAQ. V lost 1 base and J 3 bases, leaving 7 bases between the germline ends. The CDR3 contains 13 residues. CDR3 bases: TGTGCCAGCAGCTTAGAGCAGAACTACGAGCAGTACTTC. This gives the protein CASSLEQNYEQYF.

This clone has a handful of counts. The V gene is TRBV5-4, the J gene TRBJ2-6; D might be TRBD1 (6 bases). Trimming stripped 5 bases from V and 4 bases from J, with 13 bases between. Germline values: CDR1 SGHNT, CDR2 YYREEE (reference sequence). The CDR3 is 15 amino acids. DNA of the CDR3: TGTGCCAGCAGTCCGGGCCAGGGGGGGGCCAACGTCCTGACTTTC. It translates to CASSPGQGGANVLTF. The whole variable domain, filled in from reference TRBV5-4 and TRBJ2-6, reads ETGVTQSPTHLIKTRGQQVTLRCSSQSGHNTVSWYQQALGQGPQFIFQYYREEENGRGNFPPRFSGLQFPNYSSELNVNALELDDSALYLCASSPGQGGANVLTFGAGSRLTVL.

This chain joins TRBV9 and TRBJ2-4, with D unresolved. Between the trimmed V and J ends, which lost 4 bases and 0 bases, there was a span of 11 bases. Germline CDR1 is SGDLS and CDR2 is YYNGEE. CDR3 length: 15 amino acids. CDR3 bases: TGTGCCAGCAGCTCAGAGACGGGAGCCAAAAACATTCAGTACTTC. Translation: CASSSETGAKNIQYF. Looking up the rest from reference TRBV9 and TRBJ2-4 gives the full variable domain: DSGVTQTPKHLITATGQRVTLRCSPRSGDLSVYWYQQSLDQGLQFLIQYYNGEERAKGNILERFSAQQFPDLHSELNLSSLELGDSALYFCASSSETGAKNIQYFGAGTRLSVL.

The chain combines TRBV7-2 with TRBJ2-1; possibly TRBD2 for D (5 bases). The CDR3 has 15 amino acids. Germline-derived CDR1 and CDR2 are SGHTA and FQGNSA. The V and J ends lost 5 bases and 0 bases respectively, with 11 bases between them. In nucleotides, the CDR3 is TGTGCCAGCAGCCCCGACGACTACTCCTACAATGAGCAGTTCTTC. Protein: CASSPDDYSYNEQFF.

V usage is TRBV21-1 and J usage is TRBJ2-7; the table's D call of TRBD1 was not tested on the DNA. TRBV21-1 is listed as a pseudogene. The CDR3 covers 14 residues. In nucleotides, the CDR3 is TGTGCCAGCAGCAAACTGAGGACAGTCTGCGAGCAGTACTTC. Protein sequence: CASSKLRTVCEQYF.

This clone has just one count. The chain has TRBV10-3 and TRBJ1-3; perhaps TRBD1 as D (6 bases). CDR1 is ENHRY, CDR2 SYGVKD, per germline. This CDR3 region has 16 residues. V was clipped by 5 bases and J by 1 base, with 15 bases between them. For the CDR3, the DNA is TGTGCCATCAGTACAACAGGGCTGGGGTCTGGAAACACCATATATTTT. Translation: CAISTTGLGSGNTIYF.

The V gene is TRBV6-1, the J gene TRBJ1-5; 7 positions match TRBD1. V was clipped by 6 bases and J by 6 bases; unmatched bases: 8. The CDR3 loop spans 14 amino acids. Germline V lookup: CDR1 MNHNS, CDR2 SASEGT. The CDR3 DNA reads TGTGCCAGCAGGCCCGGGACAGCCGGTCAGCCCCAGCATTTT. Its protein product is CASRPGTAGQPQHF.

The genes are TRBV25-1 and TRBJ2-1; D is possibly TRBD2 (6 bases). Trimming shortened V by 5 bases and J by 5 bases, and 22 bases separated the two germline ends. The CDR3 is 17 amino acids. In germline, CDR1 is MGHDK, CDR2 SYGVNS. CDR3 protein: CASSTLSISGKNNEQFF. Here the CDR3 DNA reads TGTGCCAGCAGTACCCTAAGTATTAGCGGTAAAAACAATGAGCAGTTCTTC.

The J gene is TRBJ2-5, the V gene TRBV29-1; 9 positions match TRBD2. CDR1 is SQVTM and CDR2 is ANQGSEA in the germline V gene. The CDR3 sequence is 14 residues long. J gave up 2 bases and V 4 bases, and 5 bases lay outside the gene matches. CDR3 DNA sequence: TGCAGCGTTGGTGTTACTAGCGGGCAAGAGACCCAGTACTTC. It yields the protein CSVGVTSGQETQYF.

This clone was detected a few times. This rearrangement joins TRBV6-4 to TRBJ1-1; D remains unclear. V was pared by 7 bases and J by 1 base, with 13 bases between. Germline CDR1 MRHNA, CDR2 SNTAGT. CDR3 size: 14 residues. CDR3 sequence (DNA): TGTGCCAGCAACCCGACTAACTCGAACACTGAAGCTTTCTTT. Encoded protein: CASNPTNSNTEAFF.

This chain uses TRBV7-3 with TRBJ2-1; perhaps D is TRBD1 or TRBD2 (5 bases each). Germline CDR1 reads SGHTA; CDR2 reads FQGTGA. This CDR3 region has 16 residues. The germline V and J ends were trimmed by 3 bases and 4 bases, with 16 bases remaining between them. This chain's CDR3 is CASSLKGSMGYNEQFF. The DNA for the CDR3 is TGTGCCAGCAGCTTGAAGGGGAGTATGGGGTACAATGAGCAGTTCTTC.

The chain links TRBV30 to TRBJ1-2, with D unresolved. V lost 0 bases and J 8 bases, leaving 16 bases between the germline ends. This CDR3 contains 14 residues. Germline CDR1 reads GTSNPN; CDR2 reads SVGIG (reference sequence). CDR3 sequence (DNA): TGTGCCTGGAGTGTAAGGGAGGAAGGCCGCGGCTACACCTTC. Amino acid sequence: CAWSVREEGRGYTF.

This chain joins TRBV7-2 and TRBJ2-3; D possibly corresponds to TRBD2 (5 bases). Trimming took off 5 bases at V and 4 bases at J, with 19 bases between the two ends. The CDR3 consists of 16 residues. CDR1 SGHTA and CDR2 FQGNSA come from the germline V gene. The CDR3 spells CASSVSLGVVPDTQYF. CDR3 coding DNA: TGTGCCAGCAGCGTCTCACTAGGTGTAGTTCCAGATACGCAGTATTTT.

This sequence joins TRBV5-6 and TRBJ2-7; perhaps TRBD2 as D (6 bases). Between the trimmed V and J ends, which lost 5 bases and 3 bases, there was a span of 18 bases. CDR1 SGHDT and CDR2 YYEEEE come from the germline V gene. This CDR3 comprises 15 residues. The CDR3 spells CASSFGTPNSYEQYF. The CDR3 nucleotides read TGTGCCAGCAGTTTCGGGACTCCCAATAGCTACGAGCAGTACTTC.

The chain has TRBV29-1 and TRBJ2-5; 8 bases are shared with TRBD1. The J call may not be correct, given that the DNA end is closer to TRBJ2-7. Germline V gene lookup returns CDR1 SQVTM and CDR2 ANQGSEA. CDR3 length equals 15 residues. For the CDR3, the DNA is TGCAGCGTTGAAGATTGGACAGGGAAGTCCTACGAGCAGTACTTC. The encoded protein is CSVEDWTGKSYEQYF.

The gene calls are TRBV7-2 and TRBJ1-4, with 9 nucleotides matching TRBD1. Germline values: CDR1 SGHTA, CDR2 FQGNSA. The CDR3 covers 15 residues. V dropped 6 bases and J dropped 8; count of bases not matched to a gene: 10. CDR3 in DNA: TGTGCCAGCAGTTATTTCCGGGACAGGGACGAAAAACTGTTTTTT. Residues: CASSYFRDRDEKLFF.